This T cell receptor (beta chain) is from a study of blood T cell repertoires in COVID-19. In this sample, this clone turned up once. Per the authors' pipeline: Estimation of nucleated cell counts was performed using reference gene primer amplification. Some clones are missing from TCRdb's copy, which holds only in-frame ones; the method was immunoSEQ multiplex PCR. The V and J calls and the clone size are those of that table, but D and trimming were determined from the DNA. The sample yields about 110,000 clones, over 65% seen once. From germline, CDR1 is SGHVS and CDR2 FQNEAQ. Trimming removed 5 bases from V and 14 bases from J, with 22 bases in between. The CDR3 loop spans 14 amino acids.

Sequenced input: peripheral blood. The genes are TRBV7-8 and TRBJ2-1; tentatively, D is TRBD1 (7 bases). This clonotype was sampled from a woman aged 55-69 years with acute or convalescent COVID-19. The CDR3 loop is CASSPIASGGLEFF. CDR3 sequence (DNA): TGTGCCAGCAGCCCCATCGCGTCAGGGGGGCTCGAGTTCTTC.